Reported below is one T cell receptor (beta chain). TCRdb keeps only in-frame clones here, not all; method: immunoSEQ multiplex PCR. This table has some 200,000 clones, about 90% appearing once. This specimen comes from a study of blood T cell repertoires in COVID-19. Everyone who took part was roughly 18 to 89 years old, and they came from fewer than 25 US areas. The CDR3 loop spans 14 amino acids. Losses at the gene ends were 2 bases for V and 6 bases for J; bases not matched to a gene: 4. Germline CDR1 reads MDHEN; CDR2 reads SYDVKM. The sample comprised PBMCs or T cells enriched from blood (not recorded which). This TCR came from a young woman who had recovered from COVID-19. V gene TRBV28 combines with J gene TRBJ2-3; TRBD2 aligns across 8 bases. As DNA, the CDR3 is TGTGCCAGCAGTTTAATCGGGGGGGTGGATACGCAGTATTTT. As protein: CASSLIGGVDTQYF.